This TCR beta chain was observed in a study of cytomegalovirus exposure and HLA in healthy donors. General study findings and limits: TCR beta V segments were, for the most part, productive about 87% or about 30% of the time in an earlier analysis. When analyzed later, a missense DCLRE1C variant was found to be linked to TCR beta V- and J-gene trimming. Researchers catalogued around 150 TCR beta chains as cytomegalovirus-associated.

A multiplex PCR was run with 60 Vbeta primers and 13 Jbeta primers. Some clones are missing from TCRdb's copy, which holds only in-frame ones; the method was immunoSEQ multiplex PCR. Of around 190,000 clones in the sample, approximately 90% were seen once. The CDR3 extends over 13 amino acids. Germline V CDR1 and CDR2: SEHNR, FQNEAQ (reference sequence). The ends lost 5 bases at V and 5 bases at J; junction bases unmatched: 2. As concerns this clone: The antigen remains unidentified.

The rearrangement joins TRBV7-9 to TRBJ1-1; TRBD1 matches at 10 bases. Sequenced sample: PBMCs. The TCR originated in a boy between 2 and 10 years old in good health and CMV-seronegative. The CDR3 protein is CASSRGQGTEAFF. In DNA, the CDR3 is TGTGCCAGCAGCCGGGGACAGGGGACTGAAGCTTTCTTT.